One sample yielded the 3 T cell receptor beta chains listed below, sequenced in a study of tumor-infiltrating lymphocytes in primary liver carcinoma. With roughly 540 ng total RNA as template and a constant-region primer, TCR beta cDNA was made. Three-round nested multiplex PCR performed with slightly modified ARM-PCR produced the TCR beta libraries. Each of the first two PCR rounds ran approximately 9 cycles with TRBV1-TRBV30 forward and C-beta reverse primers. Via MiXCR, TCRdb re-called the multiplex PCR reads, giving one row per CDR3 protein. The table has around 21,000 distinct CDR3 sequences, under 75% seen once. From unsorted bulk tissue weighing about 20-31 mg, DNA and RNA were co-extracted. Input material: liver tumor tissue from sampling region 1. Described subset: tumor region T1, superior pole. These receptor sequences come from a man aged 35 to 55 with primary liver carcinoma and hepatitis B virus infection.

This clonotype has just one count. One end of the junction does not line up with germline, which may come from a read error. The chain recombines TRBV7-9 with TRBJ1-2, with D uncertain. Germline lookup yields CDR1 SEHNR and CDR2 FQNEAQ (reference sequence). The CDR3 contains 16 residues. The CDR3 DNA reads TGTGTCAGCGGCCCCGAGGGCAGACTGTCCCAGTATGGCTACACCTTC. Its protein is CVSGPEGRLSQYGYTF. The complete variable domain, with remaining parts taken from reference TRBV7-9 and TRBJ1-2, reads DTGVSQNPRHKITKRGQNVTFRCDPISEHNRLYWYRQTLGQGPEFLTYFQNEAQLEKSRLLSDRFSAERPKGSFSTLEIQRTEQGDSAMYLCVSGPEGRLSQYGYTFGSGTRLTVV.

In the case of this clonotype: As the CDR3 is not closed by the conserved phenylalanine or tryptophan, this likely results from a read error. The chain couples TRBV11-2 to TRBJ2-3; no definite D call. The CDR3 has 12 amino acids. The germline V gene has CDR1 SGHAT and CDR2 FQNNGV. CDR3 sequence (DNA): TGTACCAGCAGCATATCCACAGATACGCAGTATCTT. It specifies CTSSISTDTQYL.

Worth noting for this clonotype: A read error may produce the germline difference seen at one junction end. The chain joins TRBV7-8 to TRBJ2-1; no reliable D call. Per germline, CDR1 SGHVS and CDR2 FQNEAQ. This CDR3 region has 15 residues. The CDR3 loop reads CAGSPGRVDYNEQFF. DNA of the CDR3: TGTGCCGGCAGCCCAGGACGAGTGGATTACAATGAGCAGTTCTTC.